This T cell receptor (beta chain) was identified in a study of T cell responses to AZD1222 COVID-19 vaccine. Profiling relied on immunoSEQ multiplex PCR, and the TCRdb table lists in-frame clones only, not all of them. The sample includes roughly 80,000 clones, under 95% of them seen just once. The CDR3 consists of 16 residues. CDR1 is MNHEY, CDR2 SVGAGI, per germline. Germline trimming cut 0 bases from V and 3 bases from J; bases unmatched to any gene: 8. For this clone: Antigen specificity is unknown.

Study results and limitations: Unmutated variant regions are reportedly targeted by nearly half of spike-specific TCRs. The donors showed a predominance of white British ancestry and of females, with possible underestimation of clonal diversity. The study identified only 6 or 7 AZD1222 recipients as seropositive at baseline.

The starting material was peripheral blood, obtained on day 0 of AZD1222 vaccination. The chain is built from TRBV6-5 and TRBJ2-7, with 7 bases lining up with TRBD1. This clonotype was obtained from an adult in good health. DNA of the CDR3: TGTGCCAGCAGTTACTCGAAGACAGGGTGGGACTACGAGCAGTACTTC. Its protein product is CASSYSKTGWDYEQYF.